This T cell receptor beta chain was captured by sequencing in a study of beta chain features in type 1 diabetes. General study findings and limits: Moderately but significantly shorter TCRB CDR3s were found in Type 1 diabetes patients in all four CD4+ subsets. For cells with high TCR expression, cDNA sequencing could yield over-representation.

The germline CDR1 and CDR2 sequences are SGHNT and YYREEE (reference sequence). The V end was cut by 0 bases, the J end by 7 bases, with 11 bases between. The CDR3 has 13 amino acids. This clone was observed a few times. Its target is unknown. The isolated RNA, all of it, was reverse transcribed, so expressed TCRB transcripts were what got sequenced. TCRdb keeps only in-frame clones here, not all; method: immunoSEQ multiplex PCR. The profile shows over 650,000 clones, about 14% of them singletons. The sequenced sample consisted of naive CD4+ T cells from blood. V is TRBV5-4 and J is TRBJ2-7; D gene ambiguous. The TCR sequence derives from a man between 18 and 35 years old with type 1 diabetes. The CDR3 loop is CASSLDSHREQYF. The CDR3 DNA follows: TGTGCCAGCAGCTTGGATTCCCACCGGGAGCAGTACTTC.